The 25 T cell receptor beta chains below all came from one sample that was sequenced in a study of blood T cell repertoires in COVID-19. Assay used: immunoSEQ multiplex PCR; TCRdb lists only in-frame clones, some missing. The sample yields approximately 90,000 clones, around 89% seen once. The sequencing sample was made of peripheral blood. These receptors came from a man in his fifties with acute or convalescent COVID-19.

The chain links TRBV7-9 to TRBJ2-1; 8 positions agree with TRBD2. CDR3 length: 16 residues. V lost 5 bases to trimming and J lost 2 bases; unmatched junction nucleotides: 8. The germline V gene has CDR1 SEHNR and CDR2 FQNEAQ (reference sequence). CDR3 bases: TGTGCCAGCAGCACCAGAGCGGGGGTTACCTACAATGAGCAGTTCTTC. Protein product: CASSTRAGVTYNEQFF.

The genes are TRBV29-1 and TRBJ2-1; weak D call: TRBD1 (7 bases). Trimming removed 0 bases from V and 9 bases from J, with 18 bases in between. The V gene's germline CDR1 is SQVTM and CDR2 ANQGSEA. This CDR3 has 15 residues. The DNA of the CDR3 is TGCAGCGTTGAAGATTGGAGGGACAGAAGAGGTGAGCAGTTCTTC. It is translated as CSVEDWRDRRGEQFF.

This chain connects TRBV3-1 (or the pseudogene TRBV3-2) to TRBJ1-4; maybe TRBD1 (6 bases). The V end was cut by 2 bases, the J end by 8 bases, with 18 bases between. CDR3 length: 16 residues. CDR1 and CDR2 (germline): LGHDT, YNNKEL (reference sequence). CDR3 DNA: TGTGCCAGCAGCCAATCCTCAGGGGTCGTCGGCGAAAAACTGTTTTTT. Translated, it gives CASSQSSGVVGEKLFF.

CDR3 in DNA: TGTGCCTGGGTACACTCTTGGGACAGGACTAAAGCTTTCTTT. Amino acids: CAWVHSWDRTKAFF. This chain connects TRBV30 to TRBJ1-1; 8 bases are a match to TRBD1. The junction had 14 bases not matched to a gene; V was cut back by 5 bases and J by 9 bases. CDR1 and CDR2 (germline): GTSNPN, SVGIG (reference sequence). The CDR3 has 14 residues.

V is TRBV7-3 and J is TRBJ2-5; 7 bases line up with TRBD2. CDR3 length: 15 amino acids. Germline values: CDR1 SGHTA, CDR2 FQGTGA. Trimming at V came to 5 bases and at J to 4 bases, leaving 10 bases not matched to a gene. The CDR3 protein is CASSPYLGGIETQYF. The CDR3, as DNA: TGTGCCAGCAGCCCCTATCTCGGGGGGATAGAGACCCAGTACTTC.

The chain employs TRBV2 and TRBJ1-5; no definite D call. This CDR3 region has 14 residues. Trimming took 3 bases from V and 4 from J, leaving 10 bases between them. Germline V lookup: CDR1 SNHLY, CDR2 FYNNEI. The CDR3 protein is CASSDVTDNQPQHF. For the CDR3, the DNA is TGTGCCAGCAGTGATGTCACAGATAATCAGCCCCAGCATTTT.

The rearrangement links TRBV29-1 to TRBJ1-5, with 8 bases lining up with TRBD1. The CDR3 extends over 12 amino acids. Trimming removed 7 bases from V and 4 bases from J; junction bases left unmatched: 3. Germline V gene sequence: CDR1 SQVTM, CDR2 ANQGSEA. The DNA of the CDR3 is TGCAGCGCCAGACAGGGGAATCAGCCCCAGCATTTT. It yields the protein CSARQGNQPQHF.

The rearrangement uses TRBV14 and TRBJ2-7; TRBD1 matches at 10 bases. CDR3 size: 16 residues. Trimming cost V 1 base and J 5 bases; bases outside gene matches: 8. Looked up from germline, CDR1 is SGHDN and CDR2 is FVKESK. CDR3 coding DNA: TGTGCCAGCAGCCAAGGACCGGGACAGGGGTCGAACGAGCAGTACTTC. Amino acids: CASSQGPGQGSNEQYF. The entire variable domain, with the rest obtained from reference TRBV14 and TRBJ2-7, is as follows: EAGVTQFPSHSVIEKGQTVTLRCDPISGHDNLYWYRRVMGKEIKFLLHFVKESKQDESGMPNNRFLAERTGGTYSTLKVQPAELEDSGVYFCASSQGPGQGSNEQYFGPGTRLTVT.

The gene calls are TRBV2 and TRBJ1-1; D is possibly TRBD1 (6 bases). Trimming removed 5 bases at V and 8 bases at J, with 21 bases between. The CDR3 has 15 amino acids. Germline CDR1 SNHLY, CDR2 FYNNEI. The chain's CDR3 is CASSPDEAYQGEAFF. DNA for the CDR3: TGTGCCAGCAGTCCAGACGAGGCCTATCAGGGGGAAGCTTTCTTT.

The chain recombines TRBV5-4 with TRBJ1-4, with TRBD1 matching 11 bases. Germline V gene lookup returns CDR1 SGHNT and CDR2 YYREEE (reference sequence). Trimming at V came to 3 bases and at J to 13 bases, leaving 17 bases not matched to a gene. This CDR3 contains 17 residues. The CDR3: CASSWWTGGDGPGVLFF. In DNA, the CDR3 is TGTGCCAGCAGCTGGTGGACAGGGGGCGACGGCCCCGGGGTACTGTTTTTT.

In DNA form, the CDR3 reads TGTGCCAGCAGGGGGGGGCATGGTCAGCCCCAGCATTTT. Translation gives CASRGGHGQPQHF. V gene TRBV28 combines with J gene TRBJ1-5; TRBD1 is a possible D gene (6 bases). CDR3 length: 13 residues. V lost 6 bases to trimming and J lost 6 bases, with 12 bases between them. Germline CDR1 and CDR2: MDHEN and SYDVKM.

This chain joins TRBV11-2 and TRBJ2-5; the D gene is possibly TRBD2 (6 bases). The CDR3 is made up of 14 amino acids. CDR1 is SGHAT, CDR2 FQNNGV, per germline. The V end lost 5 bases, the J end lost 5 bases, and 15 bases lay between the germline ends. CDR3 amino acids: CASSQRASRETQYF. The CDR3 DNA reads as TGTGCCAGCAGCCAGCGGGCGAGTCGGGAGACCCAGTACTTC.

The chain carries TRBV5-5 and TRBJ1-2; D gene ambiguous. Per germline, CDR1 SGHKS and CDR2 YYEKEE (reference sequence). The V end lost 7 bases, the J end lost 0 bases, and 4 bases lay between the germline ends. The CDR3 is made up of 11 amino acids. CDR3 region: CASDSNYGYTF. In DNA, the CDR3 is TGTGCCAGCGACTCTAACTATGGCTACACCTTC.

This rearrangement joins TRBV19 to TRBJ1-6, with 10 bases matching TRBD1. J gave up 7 bases and V 7 bases, and 4 bases lay outside the gene matches. Germline lookup yields CDR1 LNHDA and CDR2 SQIVND (reference sequence). This CDR3 contains 14 residues. This chain's CDR3 is CASTRDRGNSPLHF. CDR3 coding DNA: TGTGCCAGTACCAGGGACAGGGGAAATTCACCCCTCCACTTT.

The genes are TRBV19 and TRBJ1-4; 8 bases match TRBD1. V shed 6 bases, J shed 0 bases, and the junction held 3 bases outside the gene matches. CDR3 length equals 15 residues. Germline CDR1 reads LNHDA; CDR2 reads SQIVND (reference sequence). CDR3 sequence: CASRTGAATNEKLFF. The CDR3 nucleotides are TGTGCCAGTAGGACAGGGGCGGCAACTAATGAAAAACTGTTTTTT.

This chain joins TRBV21-1 and TRBJ2-3; the tabulated D call, TRBD2, remains unverified against the DNA. TRBV21-1 is a pseudogene segment. This CDR3 has 20 residues. The CDR3 sequence is CASSLPQRGLFGRSTDTQYF. The CDR3, as DNA: TGTGCCAGCAGCCTCCCCCAGCGGGGTCTTTTTGGGAGGAGCACAGATACGCAGTATTTT.

This chain's CDR3 is CASSEATGRREKLFF. Here the CDR3 DNA reads TGTGCCAGCAGTGAAGCGACAGGACGTCGGGAAAAACTGTTTTTT. The genes are TRBV6-1 and TRBJ1-4, with D perhaps matching TRBD1 (6 bases). Trimming cost V 0 bases and J 8 bases, with 13 bases left between them. Germline V lookup: CDR1 MNHNS, CDR2 SASEGT. CDR3 length: 15 amino acids.

This chain uses TRBV28 with TRBJ1-4; 8 positions match TRBD1. Per the germline V gene, CDR1 is MDHEN and CDR2 is SYDVKM. Trimming removed 2 bases from V and 8 bases from J; junction bases left unmatched: 13. The CDR3 runs to 17 residues. The CDR3 reads CASSLLSGGRGREKLFF. The CDR3 bases are TGTGCCAGCAGTTTACTGTCGGGTGGCAGGGGGCGAGAAAAACTGTTTTTT.

The V and J genes are TRBV11-2 and TRBJ2-5, with 12 bases lining up with TRBD2. V lost 3 bases to trimming and J lost 5 bases; unmatched junction nucleotides: 7. Germline loops: CDR1 SGHAT, CDR2 FQNNGV. CDR3 length equals 16 residues. The CDR3 region is CASSFQLAGGGETQYF. CDR3 in DNA: TGTGCCAGCAGCTTCCAACTAGCGGGGGGCGGTGAGACCCAGTACTTC.

V gene TRBV19 combines with J gene TRBJ1-2, with D uncertain. V lost 8 bases and J lost 2, with 9 bases in between. The CDR3 has 12 amino acids. Per the germline V gene, CDR1 is LNHDA and CDR2 is SQIVND (reference sequence). CDR3 bases: TGTGCCAGTGGTGACACCAACTATGGCTACACCTTC. Amino acid sequence: CASGDTNYGYTF. The variable domain in full, with the rest retrieved from reference TRBV19 and TRBJ1-2, is DGGITQSPKYLFRKEGQNVTLSCEQNLNHDAMYWYRQDPGQGLRLIYYSQIVNDFQKGDIAEGYSVSREKKESFPLTVTSAQKNPTAFYLCASGDTNYGYTFGSGTRLTVV.

The genes are TRBV5-5 and TRBJ2-7; D is possibly TRBD1 (6 bases). Germline lookup yields CDR1 SGHKS and CDR2 YYEKEE (reference sequence). This CDR3 has 14 amino acids. Trimming removed 3 bases at V and 0 bases at J, with 10 bases between. CDR3 amino acids: CASSWTVISYEQYF. The CDR3 region has the DNA TGTGCCAGCAGCTGGACAGTCATCTCCTACGAGCAGTACTTC.

The chain uses TRBV7-9 and TRBJ2-5, with a possible D match to TRBD1 (5 bases). This CDR3 has 15 amino acids. Trimming stripped 1 base from V and 2 bases from J, with 11 bases between. Per the germline V gene, CDR1 is SEHNR and CDR2 is FQNEAQ (reference sequence). CDR3 in DNA: TGTGCCAGCAGCTTAGTGGTTGGACAACAAGAGACCCAGTACTTC. Its protein is CASSLVVGQQETQYF.

The rearrangement links TRBV10-3 to TRBJ2-3; 8 nucleotides line up with TRBD2. The germline gives CDR1 ENHRY, CDR2 SYGVKD. J lost 3 bases, V lost 6 bases, and 11 bases had no gene match. This CDR3 comprises 16 residues. CDR3 loop: CAIRTTPGGITDTQYF. CDR3 DNA: TGTGCCATCAGAACAACACCGGGAGGGATTACAGATACGCAGTATTTT.

The chain has TRBV28 and TRBJ1-1; D not certain. The CDR3 extends over 14 amino acids. The germline gives CDR1 MDHEN, CDR2 SYDVKM. Trimming took 6 bases from V and 1 from J, leaving 12 bases between them. CDR3 nucleotide sequence: TGTGCCAGCAGCCTAATCGGGAAGAACACTGAAGCTTTCTTT. Translated: CASSLIGKNTEAFF.

This chain joins TRBV9 and TRBJ1-1; the D gene is possibly TRBD1 (5 bases). Germline lookup yields CDR1 SGDLS and CDR2 YYNGEE. The CDR3 has 14 amino acids. V was trimmed by 4 bases and J by 4 bases, leaving 14 bases between them. The CDR3 sequence: CASSRGLEGTEAFF. CDR3 DNA sequence: TGTGCCAGCAGCCGGGGGTTGGAGGGCACTGAAGCTTTCTTT.